The sequence of this TCR beta chain was determined in a study of CD8 T cells in Susac syndrome. Overall study context: Patients with Susac syndrome, at blood draw, were therapy-naive, on corticosteroids, or on intravenous immunoglobulin alone. Overall study findings and caveats: The study admitted that it had a relatively small number of individuals in its TCR sequencing and HLA analysis.

With random hexamers, roughly 0.45 to 1 ug RNA was reverse transcribed. immunoSEQ multiplex PCR amplified TCR beta CDR3 across 54 Vbeta, 13 Jbeta. TCRdb ran MiXCR on the immunoSEQ multiplex PCR reads and lists one entry per CDR3 protein. Of under 250,000 distinct CDR3 sequences in the sample, around 93% were seen once. In regard to this clonotype: Its target is not known.

V lost 1 base and J lost 1, with 19 bases in between. CDR3 length: 18 amino acids. Germline CDR1 SGHAT, CDR2 FQNNGV. TEMRA cells underwent FACS enrichment and CD8+ and CD4+ T cells underwent negative isolation. Sequenced input: CD4+ T cells from PBMCs. V and J are TRBV11-2 and TRBJ1-2, with D maybe TRBD1 (6 bases). The TCR comes from a human donor with Susac syndrome. The CDR3 DNA sequence: TGTGCCAGCAGCTTAGGATCCTCCGGGACACAAATTAACTATGGCTACACCTTC. Translation: CASSLGSSGTQINYGYTF.